These 17 T cell receptor beta chains originate from one sample sequenced in a study of CD8 T cells in ankylosing spondylitis. Study observations and caveats: Characteristic of ankylosing spondylitis blood, it appeared, was a TCR beta motif comprising roughly eight highly homologous variants.

TCRdb passed the 5' RACE reads through MiXCR, listing each CDR3 protein once. The sample comprises 670,000 or so distinct CDR3 sequences, around 17% of which are singletons, and under 20% rests with the top ten. Their specific antigens are unknown. Sample: blood, either unsorted or a sorted T cell fraction (not recorded which). The receptors derive from a male donor with ankylosing spondylitis.

The V call is TRBV11-2, the J call TRBJ2-7, with D unresolved. V was shortened by 10 bases and J by 3 bases, with 19 bases between the two germline ends. Per germline, CDR1 SGHAT and CDR2 FQNNGV. This CDR3 is built from 14 residues. The CDR3 sequence: CATAEGRSDYEQYF. Written as DNA, the CDR3 is TGTGCCACCGCGGAAGGGCGATCAGACTACGAGCAGTACTTC.

This clonotype was picked up a small number of times. The chain recombines TRBV21-1 with TRBJ2-7; the table's D call, TRBD1, was not checked against the DNA. TRBV21-1 constitutes a pseudogene. The CDR3 consists of 15 residues. The DNA of the CDR3 is TGTGCCAGACCGGACAGGCCTAGGAGCTCCTACGAGCAGTACTTC. Amino acids: CARPDRPRSSYEQYF.

The chain recombines TRBV29-1 with TRBJ2-1, with D maybe TRBD2 (6 bases). Trimming stripped 7 bases from V and 10 bases from J, with 14 bases between. Germline lookup yields CDR1 SQVTM and CDR2 ANQGSEA. The CDR3 contains 11 residues. The CDR3 DNA reads TGCAGCGCGGGGGTCGGCAGGGAGCAGTTCTTC. Protein product: CSAGVGREQFF.

There are a few counts of this clonotype. The chain couples TRBV20-1 to TRBJ1-5, with D perhaps matching TRBD1 (5 bases). Germline loops: CDR1 DFQATT, CDR2 SNEGSKA (reference sequence). V shed 5 bases and J shed 0 bases, with 11 bases lying between them. The CDR3 covers 14 residues. The CDR3 sequence: CSALPGSSNQPQHF. In DNA, the CDR3 is TGCAGTGCTCTCCCAGGGAGTAGCAATCAGCCCCAGCATTTT.

This clonotype was observed a handful of times. The chain uses TRBV29-1 and TRBJ1-1, with D hard to call. With 4 bases removed from V and 1 base from J, the gap between germline ends came to 19 bases. Germline V gene sequence: CDR1 SQVTM, CDR2 ANQGSEA. The CDR3 contains 16 residues. The CDR3 region is CSVVGEEGPKNTEAFF. For the CDR3, the DNA is TGCAGCGTTGTGGGCGAAGAAGGGCCCAAGAACACTGAAGCTTTCTTT.

This clonotype occurred a few times. The V and J genes are TRBV11-1 and TRBJ2-7; 7 nucleotides agree with TRBD2. This CDR3 spans 18 amino acids. CDR1 is SGHAT, CDR2 FQDESV, per germline (reference sequence). The V segment lost 5 bases and the J segment 4 bases; nucleotides outside the gene matches: 20. The DNA of the CDR3 is TGTGCCAGCAGCCCAAATATGGTAGCGGGCGTTGGCTTGTACGAGCAGTACTTC. Translating gives CASSPNMVAGVGLYEQYF.

A few counts support this clonotype. The rearrangement links TRBV20-1 to TRBJ2-5; D unclear. V dropped 0 bases and J dropped 5 bases, with 13 bases sitting between them. CDR3 length: 14 amino acids. Germline CDR1 and CDR2: DFQATT and SNEGSKA (reference sequence). In DNA form, the CDR3 reads TGCAGTGCTAGAGAGGGAACGGAGATGGAGACCCAGTACTTC. Translating it yields CSAREGTEMETQYF.

The rearrangement links TRBV29-1 to TRBJ2-7; 9 nucleotides agree with TRBD1. The CDR3 is 14 amino acids. V shed 4 bases, J shed 4 bases, and the junction held 8 bases outside the gene matches. Germline CDR1 SQVTM, CDR2 ANQGSEA. The CDR3 sequence: CSVVAGTGQYEQYF. The CDR3 coding sequence is TGCAGCGTTGTGGCGGGGACAGGGCAATACGAGCAGTACTTC.

A few counts support this clonotype. The V and J genes are TRBV12-3 or TRBV12-4 and TRBJ2-7; D is unclear. Trimming pared 6 bases from V and 5 bases from J, leaving 14 bases between. The CDR3 covers 13 residues. CDR3 in DNA: TGTGCCAGCAGCTCCAGACCTCCCGACGAGCAGTACTTC. Translation gives CASSSRPPDEQYF.

This chain joins TRBV7-2 and TRBJ2-3, with TRBD1 matching 7 bases. After removal of 5 bases from V and 5 bases from J, the junction contained 10 bases not matched to a gene. The germline CDR1 and CDR2 sequences are SGHTA and FQGNSA. The CDR3 is 15 amino acids. This CDR3 is CASSLQGVIQDTQYF. CDR3 nucleotides: TGTGCCAGCAGCCTGCAGGGGGTGATTCAAGATACGCAGTATTTT.

CDR3 DNA sequence: TGTGCCACCAGTGATTTCTTGGCAGAGAGCAATCAGCCCCAGCATTTT. Its translation: CATSDFLAESNQPQHF. The chain carries TRBV24-1 and TRBJ1-5; D is unresolved. Germline loops: CDR1 KGHDR, CDR2 SFDVKD. V was clipped by 1 base and J by 1 base, with 10 bases between them. CDR3 length: 16 residues.

In this sample, this clonotype turned up a few times. The chain links TRBV12-3 or TRBV12-4 to TRBJ2-3; D remains unclear. V was cut by 2 bases and J by 6 bases, with 15 bases left in between. This CDR3 has 15 amino acids. This CDR3 is CASSLTPTYGDTQYF. The CDR3 DNA reads as TGTGCCAGCAGTTTAACACCCACGTACGGGGATACGCAGTATTTT.

The chain is built from TRBV15 and TRBJ2-2, with 9 bases aligning to TRBD2. In germline, CDR1 is LNHNV, CDR2 YYDKDF (reference sequence). The CDR3 is 15 amino acids. V was clipped by 0 bases and J by 5 bases; unmatched bases: 1. CDR3 protein: CATSRELAGTGELFF. The DNA for the CDR3 is TGTGCCACCAGCAGAGAACTAGCGGGTACCGGGGAGCTGTTTTTT.

This clonotype has a count of ten or more. V usage is TRBV12-3 or TRBV12-4 and J usage is TRBJ2-4, with 8 bases aligning to TRBD1. With 1 base clipped from V and 5 bases from J, the junction kept 1 base outside the gene matches. The CDR3 has 14 amino acids. CDR3 DNA: TGTGCCAGCAGTTTAGGCAGGGGGCAAAACATTCAGTACTTC. Its translation: CASSLGRGQNIQYF.

The table lists this clonotype with a few counts. This chain joins TRBV5-1 and TRBJ1-3, with D perhaps matching TRBD1 (5 bases). The CDR3 consists of 16 residues. The ends were cut back, 0 bases at V and 1 base at J, with 11 bases in the middle. The germline CDR1 and CDR2 sequences are SGHRS and YFSETQ. The CDR3 nucleotides read TGCGCCAGCAGCTTGGAAGGGGTTCGGTCTGGAAACACCATATATTTT. Protein product: CASSLEGVRSGNTIYF.

In its sample, this clonotype was seen a few times. The chain uses TRBV12-3 or TRBV12-4 and TRBJ2-5; 7 positions match TRBD1. The V segment lost 5 bases and the J segment 12 bases; nucleotides outside the gene matches: 9. The CDR3 contains 12 residues. Written as DNA, the CDR3 is TGTGCCAGCAGTCTACCTGACAGGGTTGAGTACTTC. It codes for CASSLPDRVEYF.

The sample holds a few counts of this clonotype. V and J are TRBV27 and TRBJ2-3; a weak D match, TRBD2 (6 bases). V lost 10 bases, J lost 1 base, and 21 bases lay in between. The CDR3 is 16 residues long. In germline, CDR1 is MNHEY, CDR2 SMNVEV (reference sequence). Written as DNA, the CDR3 is TGTGCCACCACCCCCCGGGGGACTCTCGGCACAGATACGCAGTATTTT. Translation: CATTPRGTLGTDTQYF.